This entry features one T cell receptor beta chain sequence. It has no known antigen specificity. No base quality information exists; no much larger clone differs at one position. The V end loses 0 bases and the J end loses 7 bases, and a stretch of 13 bases separates them. CDR1 LGHNA and CDR2 YNFKEQ are derived from the germline V gene. Including the terminal cysteine and phenylalanine, the CDR3 comprises 16 residues. Only CDR3 DNA remains: 48 bases, in frame from the first base. These data are taken from a study of OX40 agonist ivuxolimab in advanced cancers. A note on the overall study: Ivuxolimab, which targeted the costimulatory receptor OX40 (CD134), was an agonistic, fully human IgG2 monoclonal antibody. Intravenous ivuxolimab was administered to patients every 2 weeks at six dose levels: 0.01, 0.1, 0.3, 1.5, 3 and 10 mg/kg. Of the 50 to 55 patients in dose escalation, about 20 had hepatocellular carcinoma, roughly 15 had melanoma, 9 had renal cell carcinoma and 9 had head and neck cancer. The dose-escalation cohort was 80% to 90% male with a mean age of 60 years, ranging from about 20 to 85. Patients were allowed to have had prior anti-PD-1, anti-PD-L1 or anti-CTLA-4 therapy, and approximately 43% of the dose-escalation patients had previously received checkpoint inhibitors. Partial responses occurred in three dose-escalation patients, of whom one had hepatocellular carcinoma and two had cutaneous melanoma. The purpose of peripheral TCRbeta sequencing was to test whether ivuxolimab changed TCR sequence diversity and led to clonal T-cell expansion. The paper reports the monotherapy dose-escalation portion (N of about 52 patients) of the phase I ivuxolimab trial. General study outcomes and caveats: Low levels of normalized T-cell clonal expansion were also seen in some patients who did not respond. Partial responders in the 0.1-3.0 mg/kg groups had among the lowest normalized peripheral clonal expansion, especially among CD8+ T cells. At doses from 0.1 to 3.0 mg/kg, clonal expansion was seen in both CD4+ and CD8+ blood T cells between baseline and week 6. The antigen specificity of the peripheral T cells that underwent clonal expansion was not determined. After ivuxolimab, CD8+ T cells had more expanded clones than CD4+ T cells on average.

Patients with a history of autoimmune disease or receiving systemic immunosuppression were excluded from the trial. Peripheral blood for TCR sequencing was collected from all dose cohorts at baseline, on cycle 4 day 1, and on cycle 7 day 1. The samples were drawn from a first-in-human, open-label, multicenter phase I dose-escalation trial of ivuxolimab. The trial enrolled adults with locally advanced or metastatic head and neck squamous cell, hepatocellular, melanoma or renal cell carcinoma. Before TCR sequencing, CD4+ and CD8+ T cells were separately sorted from peripheral blood. Genomic DNA was extracted from sorted cells for sequencing of the TCRbeta CDR3 region. TCRbeta CDR3 regions were sequenced using the immunoSEQ Assay. Entries here come from immuneACCESS through TCRdb and include only in-frame sequences with V and J called. Some clones fail to appear in such tables; in the studies checked, an unresolved V gene covers under half of the shortfall, and the cause of the remainder is unknown. The sample table shows about 76,000 clones, and roughly 85% are seen once. The leading ten clones occupy roughly 3.1% of the sample.

Material: CD4+ or CD8+ T cells sorted from blood, obtained in a trial of the OX40 agonist ivuxolimab. The receptor chain draws on TRBV4-2 and TRBJ1-6, and perhaps TRBD1 as D gene, on 5 matching bases. The clonotype was recovered from an adult with an advanced solid tumor such as melanoma, head and neck, liver or kidney cancer. The CDR3 protein sequence reads: CASSQELGRKNSPLHF. The sequenced DNA: TGTGCCAGCAGCCAAGAGTTGGGACGGAAAAATTCACCCCTCCACTTT.